These 21 T cell receptor beta chains were all obtained from the same sample, sequenced in a study of cytomegalovirus exposure and HLA in healthy donors (dated by TCRdb to the late 2010s). Library construction relied on the immunoSEQ multiplex PCR assay. The table was pulled from immuneACCESS by TCRdb, which kept in-frame rearrangements only. Such tables lose some clones; where checked, under half of the loss comes from unresolved V genes, and the rest has no known cause. Counted in this sample were approximately 270,000 clones; 86% of them appeared once. The top ten constitute over 0.95% of the sample. Sequencing used PBMCs. The source is a woman aged 18-35 years in good health and CMV-seronegative.

The chain combines TRBV10-2 with TRBJ1-4; 9 nucleotides line up with TRBD1. J gave up 8 bases and V 10 bases, and 8 bases lay outside the gene matches. Germline V gene data show CDR1 as WSHSY and CDR2 as SAAADI. This CDR3 is 13 amino acids long. Here the CDR3 reads CATQDRGGEKLFF. The CDR3, as DNA: TGCGCCACCCAGGACAGGGGTGGCGAAAAACTGTTTTTT.

Only one count was recorded for this clone. The chain carries TRBV6-1 and TRBJ1-5; the match to TRBD1 covers 8 bases. In germline, CDR1 is MNHNS, CDR2 SASEGT. Trimming cost V 6 bases and J 6 bases; bases outside gene matches: 7. CDR3 size: 14 residues. The CDR3 spells CASSPDRGGQPQHF. The CDR3 DNA follows: TGTGCCAGCAGCCCAGACAGGGGTGGTCAGCCCCAGCATTTT.

V gene TRBV4-1 combines with J gene TRBJ1-5; no firm D call. Trimming took 0 bases from V and 4 from J, leaving 13 bases between them. CDR3 size: 16 residues. Germline lookup yields CDR1 MGHRA and CDR2 YSYEKL. This chain's CDR3 is CASSQDTPGINQPQHF. The CDR3 DNA reads TGCGCCAGCAGCCAAGACACCCCGGGGATAAATCAGCCCCAGCATTTT.

CDR3 protein: CASRGGTGASTEAFF. In DNA, the CDR3 is TGTGCCAGCAGAGGTGGGACAGGCGCGAGCACTGAAGCTTTCTTT. The chain recombines TRBV25-1 with TRBJ1-1; 8 positions match TRBD1. Germline V gene data show CDR1 as MGHDK and CDR2 as SYGVNS. The ends lost 6 bases at V and 4 bases at J; junction bases unmatched: 10. The CDR3 runs to 15 residues.

This clone has a handful of counts. This chain links TRBV7-7 with TRBJ1-5, with 7 bases identical to TRBD1. Trimming took 1 base from V and 6 from J; bases not matched to a gene: 0. The CDR3 consists of 13 residues. Germline values: CDR1 SSHAT, CDR2 FNYEAQ (reference sequence). The CDR3, as DNA: TGTGCCAGCAGCTTAGACAGGGGTCAGCCCCAGCATTTT. This gives the protein CASSLDRGQPQHF.

J is TRBJ2-7 and V is TRBV5-6; D gene ambiguous. The CDR3 runs to 14 residues. The germline CDR1 and CDR2 sequences are SGHDT and YYEEEE. Trimming removed 0 bases at V and 3 bases at J, with 10 bases between. CDR3 region: CASSLGGTFYEQYF. In DNA form, the CDR3 reads TGTGCCAGCAGCTTGGGCGGAACTTTCTACGAGCAGTACTTC.

The chain employs TRBV29-1 and TRBJ1-1; TRBD1 aligns across 10 bases. This CDR3 is built from 15 residues. Germline V gene lookup returns CDR1 SQVTM and CDR2 ANQGSEA. V was clipped by 4 bases and J by 1 base; unmatched bases: 6. CDR3 DNA sequence: TGCAGCGTTGTTTCGGGACAGGGGACGAACACTGAAGCTTTCTTT. It specifies CSVVSGQGTNTEAFF.

The rearrangement joins TRBV5-1 to TRBJ2-1, with TRBD2 matching over 14 bases. CDR3 length equals 19 residues. The V and J ends lost 4 bases and 4 bases, in that order; junction bases with no gene match: 13. The V gene's germline CDR1 is SGHRS and CDR2 YFSETQ. CDR3 bases: TGCGCCAGCAGCCCCCGGGGGACTAGCGGGAGAGTCATTTACAATGAGCAGTTCTTC. Its protein is CASSPRGTSGRVIYNEQFF.

The V call is TRBV7-9, the J call TRBJ1-1; TRBD1 matches 7 bases. V gave up 5 bases and J gave up 1 base; unmatched junction bases: 7. This CDR3 is 15 amino acids long. Germline lookup yields CDR1 SEHNR and CDR2 FQNEAQ (reference sequence). CDR3: CASSARQGPNTEAFF. For the CDR3, the DNA is TGTGCCAGCAGCGCCAGACAGGGCCCGAACACTGAAGCTTTCTTT.

The J gene is TRBJ2-7, the V gene TRBV27; TRBD2 aligns across 8 bases. Germline values: CDR1 MNHEY, CDR2 SMNVEV (reference sequence). The V gene end was trimmed by 6 bases and the J gene end by 1 base; junction bases not matched to a gene: 11. This CDR3 comprises 16 residues. The CDR3 is CASSLTLAGVSYEQYF. The CDR3 DNA sequence: TGTGCCAGCAGCCTGACTCTAGCGGGTGTTTCCTACGAGCAGTACTTC.

The chain combines TRBV2 with TRBJ2-5, with 10 bases fitting TRBD2. The CDR3 covers 15 residues. J lost 5 bases, V lost 4 bases, and 7 bases had no gene match. The germline V gene has CDR1 SNHLY and CDR2 FYNNEI. Here the CDR3 DNA reads TGTGCCAGCAGTGCAGGACTAGCGGCCCCCGAGACCCAGTACTTC. Translated, it gives CASSAGLAAPETQYF.

The gene calls are TRBV21-1 and TRBJ1-2. TRBV21-1 constitutes a pseudogene. The CDR3 has 11 amino acids. CDR3 DNA sequence: TGTGCCAGCAGCAGACGGAGCGCTGGGACCTTC. As protein: CASSRRSAGTF.

The table lists this clone with a count of one. This sequence joins TRBV2 and TRBJ2-5; 8 bases agree with TRBD2. V lost 5 bases to trimming and J lost 4 bases; unmatched junction nucleotides: 3. Germline V gives CDR1 SNHLY, CDR2 FYNNEI. The CDR3 runs to 13 residues. This CDR3 reads CASSPTSGETQYF. Here the CDR3 DNA reads TGTGCCAGCAGTCCAACTAGCGGAGAGACCCAGTACTTC. Combining the CDR3 with reference TRBV2 and TRBJ2-5 gives the whole variable domain EPEVTQTPSHQVTQMGQEVILRCVPISNHLYFYWYRQILGQKVEFLVSFYNNEISEKSEIFDDQFSVERPDGSNFTLKIRSTKLEDSAMYFCASSPTSGETQYFGPGTRLLVL.

The rearrangement joins TRBV10-1 to TRBJ2-3; 10 nucleotides agree with TRBD1. Germline CDR1 is WNHNN and CDR2 is SYGVQD (reference sequence). This CDR3 region has 15 residues. V shed 0 bases, J shed 3 bases, and the junction held 0 bases outside the gene matches. Written as DNA, the CDR3 is TGCGCCAGCAGTGAGTCGGGACAGGGGACAGATACGCAGTATTTT. It yields the protein CASSESGQGTDTQYF.

The chain joins TRBV6-1 to TRBJ2-7; D might be TRBD2 (5 bases). CDR1 is MNHNS and CDR2 is SASEGT in the germline V gene. V was clipped by 8 bases and J by 2 bases, with 13 bases between them. This CDR3 region has 13 residues. CDR3 nucleotide sequence: TGTGCCAGCGGCGGGTATGCCACCTACGAGCAGTACTTC. This codes for CASGGYATYEQYF.

In the case of this clone: Other DNA variants within this sample encode the same CDR3. This sequence joins TRBV5-4 and TRBJ2-5, with TRBD1 matching over 8 bases. V shed 2 bases, J shed 2 bases, and the junction held 2 bases outside the gene matches. The CDR3 loop spans 14 amino acids. The germline CDR1 and CDR2 sequences are SGHNT and YYREEE (reference sequence). The CDR3 coding sequence is TGTGCCAGCAGCTTCGGACAGGGACAAGAGACCCAGTACTTC. Its translation is CASSFGQGQETQYF.

The rearrangement joins TRBV2 to TRBJ2-3, with 10 bases fitting TRBD2. The CDR3 has 16 amino acids. Per germline, CDR1 SNHLY and CDR2 FYNNEI. With V trimmed by 7 bases and J by 1 base, 8 bases remained unmatched. The CDR3 bases are TGTGCCAGCACCCCGAGGGGGACTAGCGGCACAGATACGCAGTATTTT. Translating it yields CASTPRGTSGTDTQYF.

The rearrangement uses TRBV23-1 and TRBJ2-3, with 7 bases matching TRBD1. TRBV23-1 is known as an ORF, though its function is uncertain. This CDR3 contains 18 residues. After removal of 0 bases from V and 6 bases from J, the junction contained 15 bases not matched to a gene. The DNA for the CDR3 is TGCGCCAGCAGTCAATCGATAAGGGGGCGGGTTTCGCTCGATACGCAGTATTTT. Translating it yields CASSQSIRGRVSLDTQYF.

The table lists this clone with a count of one. This rearrangement joins TRBV5-4 to TRBJ2-7; TRBD1 aligns across 9 bases. CDR1 SGHNT and CDR2 YYREEE come from the germline V gene (reference sequence). Trimming at V came to 4 bases and at J to 2 bases, leaving 7 bases not matched to a gene. The CDR3 contains 15 residues. CDR3 residues: CASSRRDRVPYEQYF. The CDR3 nucleotides read TGTGCCAGCAGCCGAAGGGACAGGGTCCCCTACGAGCAGTACTTC.

This chain links TRBV19 with TRBJ1-3; a possible D gene is TRBD1 (5 bases). The CDR3 is 21 residues long. From germline, CDR1 is LNHDA and CDR2 SQIVND (reference sequence). Trimming took off 3 bases at V and 2 bases at J, with 29 bases between the two ends. The CDR3 bases are TGTGCCAGTAGTATTATGGGCGCGGTTTTCGGCAGGGTAACCACTGGAAACACCATATATTTT. It is translated as CASSIMGAVFGRVTTGNTIYF.

V usage is TRBV15 and J usage is TRBJ1-2; tentative D call: TRBD1 (5 bases). The germline V and J ends were trimmed by 0 bases and 4 bases, with 12 bases remaining between them. CDR3 length: 15 amino acids. CDR1 is LNHNV, CDR2 YYDKDF, per germline (reference sequence). The CDR3 DNA sequence: TGTGCCACCAGCAGAGATAAGGGGCAGAGCTATGGCTACACCTTC. Translating it yields CATSRDKGQSYGYTF.